Presented here are 32 T cell receptor beta chains from one specimen sequenced in a study of blood T cell repertoires in COVID-19. Measured with immunoSEQ multiplex PCR; TCRdb has only the in-frame clones, and not every one. The table shows approximately 200,000 clones, with under 90% occurring only once. Material for sequencing was peripheral blood. These receptors all come from a man aged 45-65 years with acute or convalescent COVID-19.

This clone was recorded only once. The gene calls are TRBV6-5 and TRBJ1-1, with no clear D. Looked up from germline, CDR1 is MNHEY and CDR2 is SVGAGI. There are 16 residues in the CDR3. The germline V and J ends were trimmed by 1 base and 1 base, with 13 bases remaining between them. The CDR3 region has the DNA TGTGCCAGCAGTTACTGGAGCCGAGCGGGGAACACTGAAGCTTTCTTT. Protein: CASSYWSRAGNTEAFF.

Regarding this clone: The sample carries other DNA sequences with the same CDR3. The V and J genes are TRBV19 and TRBJ2-3; D uncertain. Germline V CDR1 and CDR2: LNHDA, SQIVND (reference sequence). Trimming pared 6 bases from V and 0 bases from J, leaving 7 bases between. There are 13 residues in the CDR3. The CDR3 region has the DNA TGTGCCAGTAGAGGAGTGAGCACAGATACGCAGTATTTT. This codes for CASRGVSTDTQYF.

The V and J genes are TRBV29-1 and TRBJ1-1; TRBD1 matches 7 bases. CDR1 is SQVTM, CDR2 ANQGSEA, per germline. The V gene end was trimmed by 3 bases and the J gene end by 0 bases; junction bases not matched to a gene: 4. The CDR3 runs to 14 residues. The CDR3 protein is CSVDVDRVNTEAFF. CDR3 DNA sequence: TGCAGCGTTGATGTCGACAGGGTGAACACTGAAGCTTTCTTT.

This clone was counted between two and nine times. The chain links TRBV3-1 (or the pseudogene TRBV3-2) to TRBJ2-7, with a tentative D call TRBD1 (5 bases). The ends were cut back, 3 bases at V and 2 bases at J, with 11 bases in the middle. This CDR3 spans 14 amino acids. CDR1 and CDR2 (germline): LGHDT, YNNKEL (reference sequence). This chain's CDR3 is CASSQGPGPYEQYF. The CDR3 nucleotides are TGTGCCAGCAGCCAGGGGCCGGGCCCCTACGAGCAGTACTTC.

The chain recombines TRBV4-1 with TRBJ2-7, with 7 nucleotides matching TRBD1. Germline V CDR1 and CDR2: MGHRA, YSYEKL. Unmatched junction bases numbered 8, after V lost 3 bases and J lost 6 bases. The CDR3 has 14 residues. CDR3 DNA sequence: TGCGCCAGCAGCCACGGACAGGCGACTGGCGAGCAGTACTTC. This sequence encodes CASSHGQATGEQYF.

This clone was counted a single time. The chain combines TRBV2 with TRBJ1-5, with TRBD1 matching 8 bases. The CDR3 length is 14 residues. The germline gives CDR1 SNHLY, CDR2 FYNNEI. V was pared by 8 bases and J by 6 bases, with 9 bases of the junction left unmatched. CDR3 in DNA: TGTGCCAGCCACTCTGGACAGGGTGGTCAGCCCCAGCATTTT. Protein product: CASHSGQGGQPQHF.

In this sample, this clone turned up once. The CDR3 loop reads CASSPDTNYGYTF. CDR3 bases: TGTGCCAGCAGCCCAGACACGAACTATGGCTACACCTTC. The rearrangement uses TRBV11-2 and TRBJ1-2; D gene ambiguous. This CDR3 is built from 13 residues. Germline values: CDR1 SGHAT, CDR2 FQNNGV. Trimming pared 5 bases from V and 2 bases from J, leaving 9 bases between.

The genes are TRBV5-4 and TRBJ2-2; D not certain. The V end lost 1 base, the J end lost 6 bases, and 7 bases lay between the germline ends. Germline loops: CDR1 SGHNT, CDR2 YYREEE (reference sequence). The CDR3 contains 13 residues. The CDR3 loop is CASSLRAPGELFF. In DNA, the CDR3 is TGTGCCAGCAGCTTGAGAGCCCCCGGGGAGCTGTTTTTT.

The rearrangement uses TRBV5-1 and TRBJ1-1; D gene ambiguous. CDR3 length: 14 amino acids. V lost 2 bases to trimming and J lost 6 bases, with 14 bases between them. Germline V gene sequence: CDR1 SGHRS, CDR2 YFSETQ. The CDR3 spells CASSFPGLTSEAFF. CDR3 bases: TGCGCCAGCAGCTTCCCCGGGTTAACCTCTGAAGCTTTCTTT.

On this clone: This same CDR3 is encoded by further DNA sequences in the sample. The chain links TRBV18 to TRBJ1-6; 9 positions agree with TRBD1. CDR1 and CDR2 from the germline V gene are KGHSH and LQKENI. This CDR3 has 14 residues. Germline trimming cut 4 bases from V and 7 bases from J; bases unmatched to any gene: 2. The CDR3 sequence: CASSRDRENSPLHF. The DNA for the CDR3 is TGTGCCAGCTCACGGGACAGGGAAAATTCACCCCTCCACTTT.

CDR3 sequence reads: CATSLGQGAYNEQFF. CDR3 bases: TGTGCCACCAGCCTCGGACAGGGGGCGTACAATGAGCAGTTCTTC. V is TRBV24-1 and J is TRBJ2-1, with 11 bases identical to TRBD1. CDR1 and CDR2 (germline): KGHDR, SFDVKD. The CDR3 is 15 residues long. The V segment lost 7 bases and the J segment 4 bases; nucleotides outside the gene matches: 5.

The chain joins TRBV18 to TRBJ1-2, with 8 positions matching TRBD1. V lost 3 bases, J lost 4 bases, and 10 bases stayed unmatched. CDR1 is KGHSH, CDR2 LQKENI, per germline. The CDR3 totals 16 residues. The CDR3 here is CASSPPGHRGAYGYTF. The CDR3 DNA follows: TGTGCCAGCTCACCGCCCGGCCACAGGGGGGCCTATGGCTACACCTTC.

The chain has TRBV24-1 and TRBJ2-5, with TRBD1 identical over 7 bases. V was pared by 2 bases and J by 5 bases, with 10 bases of the junction left unmatched. Germline loops: CDR1 KGHDR, CDR2 SFDVKD. The CDR3 contains 16 residues. The CDR3 DNA follows: TGTGCCACCAGTGATTATCGTCAGGGGGTGAGGGAGACCCAGTACTTC. Encoded protein: CATSDYRQGVRETQYF.

The gene calls are TRBV7-6 and TRBJ2-1; possibly TRBD2 for D (7 bases). Germline V CDR1 and CDR2: SGHVS, FNYEAQ. With 5 bases removed from V and 0 bases from J, the gap between germline ends came to 11 bases. The CDR3 has 15 residues. The chain's CDR3 is CASSPGGYSYNEQFF. CDR3 sequence (DNA): TGTGCCAGCAGCCCGGGGGGCTACTCCTACAATGAGCAGTTCTTC.

The V and J genes are TRBV4-1 and TRBJ1-1; no reliable D call. This CDR3 has 16 residues. CDR1 is MGHRA, CDR2 YSYEKL, per germline. V was pared by 3 bases and J by 4 bases, with 18 bases between. As DNA, the CDR3 is TGCGCCAGCAGCCACCCCCAAGAAGAAGCTTTCACTGAAGCTTTCTTT. It specifies CASSHPQEEAFTEAFF.

The CDR3 bases are TGCGCCAGCAGCTTGCGCAGCTCTGGAAACACCATATATTTT. This gives the protein CASSLRSSGNTIYF. The chain employs TRBV5-1 and TRBJ1-3; D is uncertain. Trimming took 1 base from V and 0 from J, leaving 5 bases between them. Germline V gene data show CDR1 as SGHRS and CDR2 as YFSETQ. This CDR3 has 14 residues.

The V and J genes are TRBV5-6 and TRBJ2-5, with a weak D call TRBD2 (5 bases). The CDR3 is 11 amino acids. The V end was cut by 3 bases, the J end by 7 bases, with 7 bases between. The germline CDR1 and CDR2 sequences are SGHDT and YYEEEE. CDR3 sequence: CASSSGGTQYF. The CDR3, as DNA: TGTGCCAGCAGCTCCGGAGGGACCCAGTACTTC.

The rearrangement uses TRBV19 and TRBJ1-1; 9 bases are a match to TRBD1. Losses at the gene ends were 5 bases for V and 1 base for J; bases not matched to a gene: 5. The CDR3 contains 15 residues. CDR1 LNHDA and CDR2 SQIVND come from the germline V gene (reference sequence). The CDR3 nucleotides are TGTGCCAGTAGTGGCGCGACAGGGGGGAACACTGAAGCTTTCTTT. It is translated as CASSGATGGNTEAFF.

The chain joins TRBV7-9 to TRBJ2-1, with TRBD1 matching over 7 bases. Germline-derived CDR1 and CDR2 are SEHNR and FQNEAQ (reference sequence). V lost 7 bases and J lost 0; bases outside the gene matches: 15. This CDR3 has 18 amino acids. The CDR3 reads CASTKGGPILYSYNEQFF. CDR3 bases: TGTGCCAGCACGAAAGGGGGCCCAATTCTATACTCCTACAATGAGCAGTTCTTC. Based on the CDR3 plus reference TRBV7-9 and TRBJ2-1, the full variable domain is DTGVSQNPRHKITKRGQNVTFRCDPISEHNRLYWYRQTLGQGPEFLTYFQNEAQLEKSRLLSDRFSAERPKGSFSTLEIQRTEQGDSAMYLCASTKGGPILYSYNEQFFGPGTRLTVL.

The table lists this clone with a few counts. This chain connects TRBV4-1 to TRBJ1-6; D call uncertain. The V gene's germline CDR1 is MGHRA and CDR2 YSYEKL. The V end was cut by 0 bases, the J end by 0 bases, with 9 bases between. CDR3 length equals 17 residues. The CDR3 DNA sequence: TGCGCCAGCAGCCAAGAGGGCGATAGCTCCTATAATTCACCCCTCCACTTT. Its protein is CASSQEGDSSYNSPLHF.

The rearrangement joins TRBV9 to TRBJ2-1; the match to TRBD1 covers 9 bases. V shed 3 bases and J 3 bases; nucleotides not matched to a gene: 7. Germline-derived CDR1 and CDR2 are SGDLS and YYNGEE. The CDR3 contains 16 residues. For the CDR3, the DNA is TGTGCCAGCAGCGGACGCAGGGGACAGGGCTACAATGAGCAGTTCTTC. It encodes CASSGRRGQGYNEQFF.

J is TRBJ1-2 and V is TRBV7-2, with 7 bases lining up with TRBD1. The J segment lost 4 bases and the V segment lost 5 bases, leaving 4 bases of the junction unmatched. Germline V gene data show CDR1 as SGHTA and CDR2 as FQGNSA. The CDR3 totals 13 residues. In DNA form, the CDR3 reads TGTGCCAGCAGCGCGGGACAGTTCTATGGCTACACCTTC. Residues: CASSAGQFYGYTF.

V gene TRBV6-5 combines with J gene TRBJ1-1; TRBD1 agrees at 7 bases. CDR1 and CDR2 (germline): MNHEY, SVGAGI. This CDR3 contains 16 residues. V trimming: 0 bases; J trimming: 0 bases; junction bases outside the gene matches: 4. As DNA, the CDR3 is TGTGCCAGCAGTTACTCTCCGACAGGGATGAACACTGAAGCTTTCTTT. Encoded protein: CASSYSPTGMNTEAFF.

The CDR3 here is CASSDSGGPQPQHF. CDR3 nucleotides: TGTGCCAGCAGTGATTCGGGGGGTCCTCAGCCCCAGCATTTT. This chain connects TRBV6-1 to TRBJ1-5, with D possibly TRBD1 on 5 matching bases. Germline V gene data show CDR1 as MNHNS and CDR2 as SASEGT. This CDR3 is 14 amino acids long. Trimming stripped 3 bases from V and 6 bases from J, with 12 bases between.

The chain carries TRBV5-4 and TRBJ1-3, with a weak D call TRBD1 (5 bases). CDR1 and CDR2 (germline): SGHNT, YYREEE (reference sequence). The V and J ends lost 0 bases and 0 bases respectively, with 16 bases between them. This CDR3 contains 18 residues. The CDR3 sequence: CASSLAPTEPPSGNTIYF. CDR3 coding DNA: TGTGCCAGCAGCTTGGCGCCGACAGAGCCACCCTCTGGAAACACCATATATTTT.

The gene calls are TRBV12-3 or TRBV12-4 and TRBJ1-1; no firm D call. Trimming left V 4 bases short and J 1 base short, with 4 bases between. The CDR3 consists of 12 residues. The DNA for the CDR3 is TGTGCCAGCAGTTCCCAGAACACTGAAGCTTTCTTT. Protein: CASSSQNTEAFF.

The rearrangement uses TRBV5-4 and TRBJ2-7, with 11 bases that match TRBD2. The germline gives CDR1 SGHNT, CDR2 YYREEE (reference sequence). Trimming took 4 bases from V and 3 from J; bases not matched to a gene: 9. The length of the CDR3 is 16 residues. In nucleotides, the CDR3 is TGTGCCAGCAGCAAGACTAGCGGGGTAAGGGGCTACGAGCAGTACTTC. Amino acid sequence: CASSKTSGVRGYEQYF. Based on the CDR3 plus reference TRBV5-4 and TRBJ2-7, the full variable domain is ETGVTQSPTHLIKTRGQQVTLRCSSQSGHNTVSWYQQALGQGPQFIFQYYREEENGRGNFPPRFSGLQFPNYSSELNVNALELDDSALYLCASSKTSGVRGYEQYFGPGTRLTVT.

The chain employs TRBV5-1 and TRBJ2-5; D is unclear. This CDR3 comprises 14 residues. Per the germline V gene, CDR1 is SGHRS and CDR2 is YFSETQ. The V end was cut by 0 bases, the J end by 4 bases, with 10 bases between. The CDR3 DNA reads TGCGCCAGCAGCTTGGAGCTAGTGGCAGAGACCCAGTACTTC. Translation gives CASSLELVAETQYF.

The chain combines TRBV5-1 with TRBJ2-2; TRBD1 matches at 8 bases. The CDR3 runs 16 residues. From germline, CDR1 is SGHRS and CDR2 YFSETQ. After removal of 5 bases from V and 3 bases from J, the junction contained 9 bases not matched to a gene. Here the CDR3 reads CASSARTGIDTGELFF. CDR3 bases: TGCGCCAGCAGTGCGAGGACAGGGATAGACACCGGGGAGCTGTTTTTT.

The chain recombines TRBV7-9 with TRBJ2-7; possible D gene TRBD1, 5 bases. The CDR3 covers 15 residues. The V gene's germline CDR1 is SEHNR and CDR2 FQNEAQ (reference sequence). V lost 0 bases to trimming and J lost 1 base, with 10 bases between them. In DNA form, the CDR3 reads TGTGCCAGCAGCTTAGCGCCTGACAGTTCCTACGAGCAGTACTTC. Protein product: CASSLAPDSSYEQYF.

This sequence joins TRBV29-1 and TRBJ1-2, with D maybe TRBD1 (6 bases). Trimming cost V 3 bases and J 4 bases, with 21 bases left between them. Per the germline V gene, CDR1 is SQVTM and CDR2 is ANQGSEA. CDR3 length equals 16 residues. The CDR3 DNA reads as TGCAGCGTTGAGGGATCGACAGGTTGGACGGTCTATGGCTACACCTTC. It specifies CSVEGSTGWTVYGYTF.

The chain links TRBV27 to TRBJ1-5; 10 bases match TRBD1. V dropped 5 bases and J dropped 3; count of bases not matched to a gene: 7. The CDR3 is 16 amino acids. Germline lookup yields CDR1 MNHEY and CDR2 SMNVEV (reference sequence). Here the CDR3 reads CASSRLGTGDNQPQHF. CDR3 sequence (DNA): TGTGCCAGCAGTCGCCTCGGGACAGGGGACAATCAGCCCCAGCATTTT.